Below, 20 T cell receptor beta chains from the same sample are listed, as sequenced in a study of blood T cell repertoires in COVID-19. Here immunoSEQ multiplex PCR was the method, and the copy in TCRdb shows in-frame clones only, minus some. The data show 55,000 to 65,000 clones, with roughly 86% seen just once and under 8% held by the top ten. Sample: peripheral blood. Source of these receptors: a man aged 55 to 70 with active or convalescent COVID-19.

The rearrangement joins TRBV2 to TRBJ1-5; 7 bases fit TRBD1. Germline V CDR1 and CDR2: SNHLY, FYNNEI. The CDR3 covers 13 residues. The V segment lost 8 bases and the J segment 4 bases; nucleotides outside the gene matches: 5. CDR3 loop: CASVGTANQPQHF. The CDR3 DNA reads TGTGCCAGCGTGGGGACAGCAAATCAGCCCCAGCATTTT.

J is TRBJ1-1 and V is TRBV18, with TRBD1 matching over 7 bases. Germline assignment: CDR1 KGHSH and CDR2 LQKENI. The CDR3 has 19 amino acids. Trimming took 0 bases from V and 0 from J; bases not matched to a gene: 13. Written as DNA, the CDR3 is TGTGCCAGCTCACCACCGTGGAGAGGGGGCCGTGAACTGAACACTGAAGCTTTCTTT. Its translation: CASSPPWRGGRELNTEAFF.

This clone was detected only a few times. Other DNA sequences from this sample encode an identical CDR3 as well. The rearrangement joins TRBV12-3 or TRBV12-4 to TRBJ1-5; D possibly corresponds to TRBD1 (6 bases). This CDR3 is built from 13 residues. V was pared by 6 bases and J by 4 bases, with 10 bases between. DNA for the CDR3: TGTGCCAGCAGCGCACAGGGAAATCAGCCCCAGCATTTT. This encodes CASSAQGNQPQHF.

The genes are TRBV24-1 and TRBJ2-1; TRBD2 matches 8 bases. Germline V CDR1 and CDR2: KGHDR, SFDVKD. The CDR3 length is 16 residues. With 4 bases clipped from V and 8 bases from J, the junction kept 12 bases outside the gene matches. In DNA form, the CDR3 reads TGTGCCACCAGTGACCCAAAGCGGGGGATAATGGATGAGCAGTTCTTC. Its protein product is CATSDPKRGIMDEQFF.

The chain carries TRBV7-2 and TRBJ2-3; D may be TRBD1 (6 bases). Looked up from germline, CDR1 is SGHTA and CDR2 is FQGNSA. The CDR3 consists of 15 residues. The V and J ends lost 5 bases and 3 bases respectively, with 15 bases between them. Here the CDR3 reads CASSPPGVRTDTQYF. The DNA of the CDR3 is TGTGCCAGCAGCCCCCCAGGGGTTAGGACAGATACGCAGTATTTT.

The CDR3 nucleotides are TGCAGTGCCCTTTTCCTGGCTGGCTACACCTTC. Protein product: CSALFLAGYTF. The chain has TRBV20-1 and TRBJ1-2, with D uncertain. V lost 6 bases and J lost 7, with 12 bases in between. This CDR3 contains 11 residues. The V gene's germline CDR1 is DFQATT and CDR2 SNEGSKA (reference sequence).

V is TRBV3-1 (or the pseudogene TRBV3-2) and J is TRBJ1-5, with a tentative D call TRBD1 (5 bases). CDR1 and CDR2 from the germline V gene are LGHDT and YNNKEL (reference sequence). This CDR3 contains 16 residues. V lost 2 bases and J lost 1, with 12 bases in between. Here the CDR3 DNA reads TGTGCCAGCAGCCAATGGGGACTTTTGAGCAATCAGCCCCAGCATTTT. Amino acids: CASSQWGLLSNQPQHF.

This chain uses TRBV11-2 with TRBJ1-6; D is unresolved. V was pared by 3 bases and J by 5 bases, with 5 bases between. Germline V gene sequence: CDR1 SGHAT, CDR2 FQNNGV. The CDR3 has 13 amino acids. In nucleotides, the CDR3 is TGTGCCAGCAGCTTCAGGAATAATTCACCCCTCCACTTT. Encoded protein: CASSFRNNSPLHF.

The chain carries TRBV24-1 and TRBJ2-6, with D perhaps matching TRBD2 (5 bases). Germline V lookup: CDR1 KGHDR, CDR2 SFDVKD. V was cut by 5 bases and J by 2 bases, with 9 bases left in between. This CDR3 region has 15 residues. The CDR3 DNA reads TGTGCCACCAGTGGCGGGTCGGCTGGGGCCAACGTCCTGACTTTC. It encodes CATSGGSAGANVLTF.

The chain recombines TRBV6-1 with TRBJ1-4; D is uncertain. Germline lookup yields CDR1 MNHNS and CDR2 SASEGT. Trimming took off 2 bases at V and 7 bases at J, with 11 bases between the two ends. This CDR3 has 14 amino acids. CDR3 in DNA: TGTGCCAGCAGTGAAATAGTGGCAGGTGAAAAACTGTTTTTT. This translates into CASSEIVAGEKLFF.

V and J are TRBV15 and TRBJ1-1; no clear D gene. The CDR3 is 14 amino acids. The germline V gene has CDR1 LNHNV and CDR2 YYDKDF (reference sequence). Trimming took 0 bases from V and 6 from J, leaving 11 bases between them. The CDR3 region has the DNA TGTGCCACCAGCAGAGATAGTGGTACCCCTGAAGCTTTCTTT. It translates to CATSRDSGTPEAFF.

V usage is TRBV2 and J usage is TRBJ1-2; 8 positions match TRBD1. The ends lost 6 bases at V and 7 bases at J; junction bases unmatched: 4. The CDR3 extends over 12 amino acids. The germline V gene encodes CDR1 SNHLY and CDR2 FYNNEI. The CDR3 sequence is CASRQGAPGYTF. In DNA form, the CDR3 reads TGTGCCAGCAGGCAGGGGGCCCCTGGCTACACCTTC.

The CDR3 loop reads CASSTTGTGDYEQYF. The CDR3 DNA sequence: TGTGCCAGCAGTACGACCGGGACAGGGGACTACGAGCAGTACTTC. The V and J genes are TRBV28 and TRBJ2-7, with TRBD1 matching over 10 bases. The CDR3 loop spans 15 amino acids. With 5 bases clipped from V and 3 bases from J, the junction kept 7 bases outside the gene matches. Germline-derived CDR1 and CDR2 are MDHEN and SYDVKM.

This chain uses TRBV19 with TRBJ1-6, with D possibly matching TRBD1 (5 bases). V lost 3 bases and J lost 6, with 9 bases in between. Germline CDR1 and CDR2: LNHDA and SQIVND (reference sequence). The CDR3 totals 14 residues. The CDR3 DNA is TGTGCCAGTAGTATCGGGGGGACTAATTCACCCCTCCACTTT. Translation gives CASSIGGTNSPLHF.

V gene TRBV6-6 combines with J gene TRBJ2-1, with D perhaps matching TRBD2 (6 bases). Germline CDR1 MNHNY, CDR2 SVGAGI (reference sequence). V was shortened by 6 bases and J by 1 base, with 10 bases between the two germline ends. The CDR3 length is 14 residues. CDR3 coding DNA: TGTGCCAGCAGGGAGGGTTTTTCCTACAATGAGCAGTTCTTC. Protein: CASREGFSYNEQFF.

V gene TRBV19 combines with J gene TRBJ2-7; tentatively, D is TRBD1 (5 bases). Between the trimmed V and J ends, which lost 3 bases and 5 bases, there was a span of 17 bases. The V gene's germline CDR1 is LNHDA and CDR2 SQIVND (reference sequence). This CDR3 is 15 amino acids long. The CDR3 DNA reads TGTGCCAGTAGTATGTTCGTGCAGGGCTGGGACGAGCAGTACTTC. Its translation: CASSMFVQGWDEQYF.

The chain uses TRBV7-9 and TRBJ1-3; TRBD1 might be the D (5 bases). This CDR3 region has 16 residues. From germline, CDR1 is SEHNR and CDR2 FQNEAQ (reference sequence). V was cut by 5 bases and J by 1 base, with 15 bases left in between. The CDR3 region has the DNA TGTGCCAGCAGCCCCCGGAGCAGGGCGTCTGGAAACACCATATATTTT. Translation gives CASSPRSRASGNTIYF.

The rearrangement joins TRBV3-1 (or the pseudogene TRBV3-2) to TRBJ2-2, with TRBD2 as a possible D gene (5 bases). Germline V gene sequence: CDR1 LGHDT, CDR2 YNNKEL (reference sequence). The CDR3 is 15 residues long. V lost 2 bases and J lost 7, with 14 bases in between. CDR3 nucleotides: TGTGCCAGCAGCCAACAAAGAGGGTATGGCGGGGAGCTGTTTTTT. Amino acid sequence: CASSQQRGYGGELFF.

The J gene is TRBJ2-2, the V gene TRBV11-2, with a possible D match to TRBD1 (5 bases). The germline V gene has CDR1 SGHAT and CDR2 FQNNGV. V was cut by 1 base and J by 2 bases, with 11 bases left in between. The CDR3 sequence is 16 residues long. This CDR3 reads CASSLGARANTGELFF. The CDR3, as DNA: TGTGCCAGCAGCTTAGGGGCCAGGGCCAACACCGGGGAGCTGTTTTTT.

For the CDR3, the DNA is TGTGCCAGCAGCGGACAGGGTGCAGGAGAGACCCAGTACTTC. Its translation is CASSGQGAGETQYF. This chain links TRBV7-3 with TRBJ2-5, with 8 bases fitting TRBD1. V gave up 5 bases and J gave up 4 bases; unmatched junction bases: 6. The CDR3 loop spans 14 amino acids. Germline V lookup: CDR1 SGHTA, CDR2 FQGTGA. Filled out from reference TRBV7-3 and TRBJ2-5, the complete variable domain reads GAGVSQTPSNKVTEKGKYVELRCDPISGHTALYWYRQSLGQGPEFLIYFQGTGAADDSGLPNDRFFAVRPEGSVSTLKIQRTERGDSAVYLCASSGQGAGETQYFGPGTRLLVL.